The rows below give T cell receptor beta chains drawn from one sample of a study of blood T cell repertoires in COVID-19. Measured with immunoSEQ multiplex PCR; TCRdb has only the in-frame clones, and not every one. The sample holds over 300,000 clones, 89% seen once. Sequencing input: peripheral blood. These receptors were collected from a man younger than 35 who had recovered from COVID-19. The conserved cysteine and the conserved F or W are not part of the CDR3 here.

V	CDR3
TRBV25-1	ASNLESSSYNEQF
TRBV7-9	ASSSYREAF
TRBV7-6	ASSLTQGGYT
TRBV4-1	ASSQVGQGNYGYT
TRBV4-1	ASGPREGNYEQY
TRBV18	ASSPRTVPPYEQY
TRBV27	ASRGEGQSYEQY
TRBV21-1	ASSKKEGAGSPLH
TRBV5-1	ASSLGEREYNEQF
TRBV29-1	SVDAIRDRGDETQY
TRBV7-9	ASSLETSTDTEAF
TRBV19	ASSRLPGTGGTDTQY
TRBV9	ASSVAGTGGDTEAF
TRBV7-8	ASSLLALHNEQF
TRBV9	AARGGGVTYNEQF
TRBV5-1	ASSSLETQY